A single sample gave rise to the 20 T cell receptor beta chains below, sequenced in a study of T cell responses to AZD1222 COVID-19 vaccine. The data were produced by immunoSEQ multiplex PCR, yet TCRdb's version contains in-frame clones alone and is incomplete. Among 150,000 to 200,000 clones listed, around 90% were seen once. The material sequenced was peripheral blood, taken on day 0 of AZD1222 vaccination. The receptors shown here come from an adult in good health.

The genes are TRBV30 and TRBJ1-3; D remains unclear. The CDR3 has 15 residues. Germline CDR1 reads GTSNPN; CDR2 reads SVGIG (reference sequence). Trimming shortened V by 2 bases and J by 0 bases, and 11 bases separated the two germline ends. The CDR3 region is CAWSPTYSSGNTIYF. DNA of the CDR3: TGTGCCTGGAGTCCGACGTACAGCTCTGGAAACACCATATATTTT.

The CDR3 reads CASSIGRARDYGYTF. The DNA of the CDR3 is TGTGCCAGTAGTATAGGGAGGGCGCGGGACTATGGCTACACCTTC. The chain carries TRBV19 and TRBJ1-2; D unresolved. Germline CDR1 reads LNHDA; CDR2 reads SQIVND (reference sequence). V lost 1 base and J lost 3, with 12 bases in between. CDR3 length: 15 residues.

CDR3 loop: CASSLISRGTQYF. The CDR3 DNA sequence: TGTGCCAGCAGCTTGATCAGTAGGGGGACCCAGTACTTC. The chain carries TRBV5-6 and TRBJ2-5; D might be TRBD1 (5 bases). V was shortened by 1 base and J by 7 bases, with 11 bases between the two germline ends. CDR3 length: 13 residues. Germline V CDR1 and CDR2: SGHDT, YYEEEE.

CDR3 loop: CASSSTGGHAGYGYTF. Written as DNA, the CDR3 is TGTGCCAGCAGTTCCACAGGGGGCCACGCGGGCTATGGCTACACCTTC. V and J are TRBV27 and TRBJ1-2, with 9 bases identical to TRBD1. The CDR3 has 16 amino acids. Germline V gene data show CDR1 as MNHEY and CDR2 as SMNVEV (reference sequence). V lost 4 bases, J lost 4 bases, and 10 bases stayed unmatched.

CDR3 loop: CASSSGRGRGKDTEAFF. The CDR3 DNA follows: TGTGCCAGCAGCTCCGGTAGGGGAAGAGGGAAGGACACTGAAGCTTTCTTT. The chain joins TRBV11-2 to TRBJ1-1, with D possibly matching TRBD1 (5 bases). CDR3 length: 17 amino acids. Germline V CDR1 and CDR2: SGHAT, FQNNGV. Trimming pared 4 bases from V and 3 bases from J, leaving 21 bases between.

This rearrangement joins TRBV2 to TRBJ1-2, with D hard to call. Germline V gene data show CDR1 as SNHLY and CDR2 as FYNNEI. The CDR3 consists of 14 residues. V lost 3 bases and J lost 8, with 16 bases in between. For the CDR3, the DNA is TGTGCCAGCAGTGAGCGGGGTGGTGATGGAGGCTACACCTTC. This codes for CASSERGGDGGYTF.

The chain employs TRBV30 and TRBJ2-1; D may be TRBD2 (6 bases). Germline lookup yields CDR1 GTSNPN and CDR2 SVGIG (reference sequence). CDR3 size: 15 residues. Trimming shortened V by 1 base and J by 4 bases, and 14 bases separated the two germline ends. In DNA form, the CDR3 reads TGTGCCTGGAGTGGCTCGGGACGGGGGTACAATGAGCAGTTCTTC. It encodes CAWSGSGRGYNEQFF.

V and J are TRBV5-1 and TRBJ2-7, with 10 bases matching TRBD2. Germline loops: CDR1 SGHRS, CDR2 YFSETQ. This CDR3 is built from 17 residues. Unmatched junction bases numbered 11, after V lost 4 bases and J lost 1 base. The CDR3 reads CASSPTLAGRSSYEQYF. DNA of the CDR3: TGCGCCAGCAGCCCTACACTAGCGGGACGCAGTTCCTACGAGCAGTACTTC.

This chain connects TRBV6-6 to TRBJ2-2; D is ambiguous. Germline assignment: CDR1 MNHNY and CDR2 SVGAGI (reference sequence). This CDR3 is built from 13 residues. The V gene lost 2 bases and the J gene lost 10 bases, with 11 bases spanning the gap. The CDR3, as DNA: TGTGCCAGCAGTTACCCCCCAAGTCCGGAGCTGTTTTTT. The encoded protein is CASSYPPSPELFF.

This rearrangement joins TRBV18 to TRBJ1-1; D unresolved. Trimming stripped 1 base from V and 6 bases from J, with 12 bases between. Germline loops: CDR1 KGHSH, CDR2 LQKENI. There are 14 residues in the CDR3. The CDR3 coding sequence is TGTGCCAGCTCACCACAACGGGCAGAGGCTGAAGCTTTCTTT. Its protein is CASSPQRAEAEAFF. Full variable domain (remainder filled in from reference TRBV18 and TRBJ1-1): NAGVMQNPRHLVRRRGQEARLRCSPMKGHSHVYWYRQLPEEGLKFMVYLQKENIIDESGMPKERFSAEFPKEGPSILRIQQVVRGDSAAYFCASSPQRAEAEAFFGQGTRLTVV.

The rearrangement links TRBV4-1 to TRBJ2-5; no clear D. The CDR3 length is 12 residues. The V end lost 4 bases, the J end lost 2 bases, and 5 bases lay between the germline ends. The germline CDR1 and CDR2 sequences are MGHRA and YSYEKL. The CDR3 here is CASSPEQETQYF. The CDR3 DNA reads TGCGCCAGCAGCCCAGAACAAGAGACCCAGTACTTC.

The chain combines TRBV2 with TRBJ2-2, with no clear D. Germline lookup yields CDR1 SNHLY and CDR2 FYNNEI. The CDR3 is made up of 13 amino acids. Deletions cut 7 bases from V and 6 bases from J, with 12 bases between. In DNA, the CDR3 is TGTGCCAGCAACGATCGTGGTCCCGGGGAGCTGTTTTTT. Translating gives CASNDRGPGELFF. The variable domain in full, with the rest retrieved from reference TRBV2 and TRBJ2-2, is EPEVTQTPSHQVTQMGQEVILRCVPISNHLYFYWYRQILGQKVEFLVSFYNNEISEKSEIFDDQFSVERPDGSNFTLKIRSTKLEDSAMYFCASNDRGPGELFFGEGSRLTVL.

The chain carries TRBV7-9 and TRBJ1-2; 9 bases match TRBD1. Per the germline V gene, CDR1 is SEHNR and CDR2 is FQNEAQ (reference sequence). This CDR3 spans 17 amino acids. Germline trimming cut 1 base from V and 0 bases from J; bases unmatched to any gene: 6. In nucleotides, the CDR3 is TGTGCCAGCAGCTTAGTGGGACAGGGCGTAGCTAACTATGGCTACACCTTC. Amino acids: CASSLVGQGVANYGYTF.

The chain joins TRBV6-2 or TRBV6-3 to TRBJ1-5, with D perhaps TRBD1 (6 bases). V lost 5 bases and J lost 6, with 8 bases in between. There are 12 residues in the CDR3. Per the germline V gene, CDR1 is MNHEY and CDR2 is SVGEGT. CDR3 nucleotides: TGTGCCAGCAGTGAGGGGGGTCAGCCCCAGCATTTT. This gives the protein CASSEGGQPQHF.

This chain joins TRBV2 and TRBJ2-7; 8 bases align to TRBD1. Germline V gene lookup returns CDR1 SNHLY and CDR2 FYNNEI. This CDR3 region has 14 residues. With 5 bases clipped from V and 6 bases from J, the junction kept 9 bases outside the gene matches. The CDR3 reads CASSYGQGGFEQYF. As DNA, the CDR3 is TGTGCCAGCAGTTATGGACAGGGAGGATTCGAGCAGTACTTC.

The V call is TRBV3-1 (or the pseudogene TRBV3-2), the J call TRBJ1-1; D unresolved. The CDR3 is 13 amino acids. Between the trimmed V and J ends, which lost 2 bases and 1 base, there was a span of 5 bases. Germline V gene sequence: CDR1 LGHDT, CDR2 YNNKEL (reference sequence). The DNA of the CDR3 is TGTGCCAGCAGCCAATTCCCGAACACTGAAGCTTTCTTT. Translating gives CASSQFPNTEAFF.

This chain's CDR3 is CASSPPGQGWDGYTF. The CDR3 DNA reads as TGCGCCAGCAGCCCCCCGGGACAGGGCTGGGATGGCTACACCTTC. The V call is TRBV4-1, the J call TRBJ1-2; 9 nucleotides align to TRBD1. This CDR3 contains 15 residues. J was trimmed by 6 bases and V by 4 bases; bases with no gene match: 9. Germline V gives CDR1 MGHRA, CDR2 YSYEKL.

The CDR3 DNA reads TGTGCCAGCAGCTTAGAGTTCGACCCGTCTGAAGCTTTCTTT. This gives the protein CASSLEFDPSEAFF. The chain recombines TRBV7-8 with TRBJ1-1; D remains ambiguous. Per the germline V gene, CDR1 is SGHVS and CDR2 is FQNEAQ. Between the trimmed V and J ends, which lost 1 base and 6 bases, there was a span of 12 bases. The CDR3 runs 14 residues.

V is TRBV5-1 and J is TRBJ2-7; D perhaps matches TRBD1 (5 bases). Looked up from germline, CDR1 is SGHRS and CDR2 is YFSETQ. Trimming took off 0 bases at V and 3 bases at J, with 13 bases between the two ends. This CDR3 has 15 residues. This CDR3 reads CASSLGQRGYYEQYF. The CDR3, as DNA: TGCGCCAGCAGCTTGGGCCAAAGGGGCTACTACGAGCAGTACTTC.

This clone was observed a single time. The rearrangement joins TRBV4-2 to TRBJ2-7, with 7 bases lining up with TRBD2. This CDR3 spans 14 amino acids. Per germline, CDR1 LGHNA and CDR2 YNFKEQ. V lost 1 base to trimming and J lost 5 bases; unmatched junction nucleotides: 5. The CDR3 spells CASSQVSLANEQYF. CDR3 bases: TGTGCCAGCAGCCAAGTGTCACTAGCGAACGAGCAGTACTTC.